This T cell receptor (beta chain) was captured by sequencing in a study of cytomegalovirus exposure and HLA in healthy donors. Note on this clone: An end of the junction differs from the germline gene, which may be a read error.

The PCR employed 60 Vbeta primers together with 13 Jbeta primers. The assay was immunoSEQ multiplex PCR, and TCRdb's table has in-frame clones only and misses some. Altogether about 120,000 clones are present, around three quarters being singletons, with the ten largest covering roughly 11%. Germline lookup yields CDR1 SGHTA and CDR2 FQGNSA. The CDR3 contains 19 residues. The specimen sequenced was PBMCs. The source is a man aged 35 to 55 in good health and CMV-seropositive. V and J are TRBV7-2 and TRBJ2-3, with 11 bases identical to TRBD2. CDR3 sequence (DNA): TGTGCCAGCAGATTAGGGTGGGGGGTTAGCGGGGGGGCCACAGATACGCAGTATTTT. This codes for CASRLGWGVSGGATDTQYF.